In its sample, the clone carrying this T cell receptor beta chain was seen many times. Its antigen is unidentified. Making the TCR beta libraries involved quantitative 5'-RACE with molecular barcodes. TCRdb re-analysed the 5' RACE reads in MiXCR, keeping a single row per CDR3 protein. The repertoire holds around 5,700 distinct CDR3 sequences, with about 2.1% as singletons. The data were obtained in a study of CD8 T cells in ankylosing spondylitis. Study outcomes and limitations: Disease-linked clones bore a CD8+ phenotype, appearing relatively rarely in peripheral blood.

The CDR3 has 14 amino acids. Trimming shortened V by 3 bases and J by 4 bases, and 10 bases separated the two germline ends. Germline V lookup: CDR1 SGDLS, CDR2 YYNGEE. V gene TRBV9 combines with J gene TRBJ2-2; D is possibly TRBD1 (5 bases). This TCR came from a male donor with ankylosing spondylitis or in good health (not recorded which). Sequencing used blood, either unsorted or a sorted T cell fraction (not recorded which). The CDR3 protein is CASSGRVSTGELFF. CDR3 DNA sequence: TGTGCCAGCAGCGGCAGGGTGAGCACCGGGGAGCTGTTTTTT.